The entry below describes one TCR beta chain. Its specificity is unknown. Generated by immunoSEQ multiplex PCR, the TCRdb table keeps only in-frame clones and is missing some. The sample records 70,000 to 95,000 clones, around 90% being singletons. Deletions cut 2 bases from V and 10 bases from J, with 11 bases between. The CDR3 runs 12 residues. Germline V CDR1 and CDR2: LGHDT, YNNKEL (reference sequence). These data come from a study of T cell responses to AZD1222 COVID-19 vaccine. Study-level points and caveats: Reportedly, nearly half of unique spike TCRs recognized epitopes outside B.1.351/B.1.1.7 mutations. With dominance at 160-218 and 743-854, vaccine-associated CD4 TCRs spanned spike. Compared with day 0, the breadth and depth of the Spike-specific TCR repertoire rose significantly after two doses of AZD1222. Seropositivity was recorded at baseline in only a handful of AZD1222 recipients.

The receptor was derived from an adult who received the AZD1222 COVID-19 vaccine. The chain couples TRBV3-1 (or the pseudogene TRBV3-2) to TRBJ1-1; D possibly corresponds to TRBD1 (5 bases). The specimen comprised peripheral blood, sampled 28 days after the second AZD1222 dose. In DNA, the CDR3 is TGTGCCAGCAGCCAAACAGGCCGGGGAGCTTTCTTT. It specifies CASSQTGRGAFF.